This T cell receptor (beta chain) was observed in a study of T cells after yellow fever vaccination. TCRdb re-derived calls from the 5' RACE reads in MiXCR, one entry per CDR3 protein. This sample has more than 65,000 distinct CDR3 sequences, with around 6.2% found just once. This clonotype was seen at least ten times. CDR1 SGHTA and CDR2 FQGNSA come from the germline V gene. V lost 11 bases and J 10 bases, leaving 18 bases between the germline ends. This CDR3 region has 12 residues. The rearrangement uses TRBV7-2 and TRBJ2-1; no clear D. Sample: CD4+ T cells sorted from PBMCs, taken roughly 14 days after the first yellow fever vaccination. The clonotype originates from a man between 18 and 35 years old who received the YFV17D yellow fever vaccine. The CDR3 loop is CAGSGPQAEQFF. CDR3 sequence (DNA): TGTGCCGGATCCGGGCCCCAGGCCGAGCAGTTCTTC.